This section outlines one T cell receptor beta chain sequence together with its context. Its antigen remains unidentified. The record originates from a study of cytomegalovirus exposure and HLA in healthy donors. On the study more broadly: The use of the same platform for the roughly 130 validation repertoires and the roughly 670 first-cohort repertoires was reported by a later analysis. Study outcomes and limitations: The authors confirmed in vitro that three CMV-associated chains were specific for CMV antigens. Across donors, most TCRs were seen rarely, yet some public ones were widespread. According to reports, the classifier identified cytomegalovirus status with high specificity and sensitivity.

Trimming left V 8 bases short and J 4 bases short, with 12 bases between. The CDR3 has 13 residues. Looked up from germline, CDR1 is LNHDA and CDR2 is SQIVND (reference sequence). The repertoire was sequenced with immunoSEQ multiplex PCR; TCRdb's copy has only in-frame clones and lacks some. Altogether under 75,000 clones are present, over 90% being singletons, with the ten largest covering roughly 5.3%. Source material: PBMCs. J is TRBJ1-5 and V is TRBV19; perhaps TRBD1 as D (6 bases). This TCR was sampled from a man between 18 and 29 years old in good health and CMV-seropositive. CDR3 region: CASRDMLNQPQHF. In DNA form, the CDR3 reads TGTGCCAGTCGGGACATGCTAAATCAGCCCCAGCATTTT.